The 26 T cell receptor beta chains below come from one sample, sequenced in a study of T-cell reconstitution after alpha-beta-depleted transplantation in children. The authors prepared the TCRbeta library with unique molecular identifiers. TCRdb used MiXCR to reprocess the PCR reads, holding one entry per CDR3 protein. The data show about 640,000 distinct CDR3 sequences, around 17% seen once. The sequencing used PBMCs from the stem cell graft donor, collected from the stem cell graft. These receptor sequences come from a human donor who donated a stem cell graft to a child with acute myeloid leukemia.

This clonotype showed up just a few times. The rearrangement links TRBV7-2 to TRBJ2-7; TRBD1 matches at 8 bases. Germline CDR1 and CDR2: SGHTA and FQGNSA. This CDR3 is built from 14 residues. J was trimmed by 3 bases and V by 5 bases; bases with no gene match: 6. Here the CDR3 DNA reads TGTGCCAGCAGCCGAGGACAGGGTGGCTACGAGCAGTACTTC. Protein sequence: CASSRGQGGYEQYF.

This clonotype was seen repeatedly, ten times or more. This rearrangement joins TRBV11-2 to TRBJ2-7, with TRBD1 matching 8 bases. Trimming took 4 bases from V and 7 from J; bases not matched to a gene: 0. Germline CDR1 SGHAT, CDR2 FQNNGV. The CDR3 length is 11 residues. CDR3 residues: CASSWDREQYF. The CDR3 nucleotides read TGTGCCAGCAGCTGGGACAGGGAGCAGTACTTC.

This clonotype was counted ten times or more. V gene TRBV6-6 combines with J gene TRBJ1-1; D remains ambiguous. This CDR3 has 12 residues. CDR1 and CDR2 from the germline V gene are MNHNY and SVGAGI (reference sequence). Trimming stripped 4 bases from V and 7 bases from J, with 10 bases between. CDR3 region: CASSLIGLEAFF. The CDR3, as DNA: TGTGCCAGCAGTTTGATAGGACTTGAAGCTTTCTTT.

This clonotype was recorded many times. The chain recombines TRBV20-1 with TRBJ2-7; tentative D call: TRBD1 (5 bases). Trimming left V 0 bases short and J 3 bases short, with 9 bases between. The CDR3 covers 13 residues. CDR1 and CDR2 from the germline V gene are DFQATT and SNEGSKA (reference sequence). This CDR3 reads CSARDLGVYEQYF. DNA for the CDR3: TGCAGTGCTAGAGATTTAGGGGTCTACGAGCAGTACTTC.

The J gene is TRBJ1-1, the V gene TRBV30; D call uncertain. This CDR3 spans 11 amino acids. Germline V CDR1 and CDR2: GTSNPN, SVGIG (reference sequence). Trimming removed 2 bases at V and 2 bases at J, with 3 bases between. CDR3 protein: CAWSHNTEAFF. CDR3 coding DNA: TGTGCCTGGAGTCATAACACTGAAGCTTTCTTT.

J is TRBJ2-3 and V is TRBV20-1, with a tentative D call TRBD2 (6 bases). CDR1 and CDR2 (germline): DFQATT, SNEGSKA (reference sequence). Trimming pared 0 bases from V and 2 bases from J, leaving 15 bases between. The CDR3 covers 16 residues. DNA of the CDR3: TGCAGTGCTAGAGACGGGGGTTCCCTATCCACAGATACGCAGTATTTT. This codes for CSARDGGSLSTDTQYF.

This clonotype was found many times. The chain couples TRBV5-1 to TRBJ1-1, with D unclear. V lost 5 bases and J 0 bases, leaving 5 bases between the germline ends. CDR1 SGHRS and CDR2 YFSETQ come from the germline V gene. This CDR3 comprises 12 residues. Here the CDR3 DNA reads TGCGCCAGCAGAATGGTGAACACTGAAGCTTTCTTT. Its protein product is CASRMVNTEAFF.

This clonotype has at least ten counts. The chain joins TRBV12-3 or TRBV12-4 to TRBJ2-7, with D tentatively TRBD2 (6 bases). CDR3 size: 12 residues. Trimming took off 8 bases at V and 6 bases at J, with 14 bases between the two ends. The DNA of the CDR3 is TGTGCCAGCGCGGGGCCCCTACTCGAGCAGTACTTC. Encoded protein: CASAGPLLEQYF.

This clonotype appeared many times. The rearrangement joins TRBV29-1 to TRBJ1-1, with D perhaps TRBD1 (5 bases). Germline-derived CDR1 and CDR2 are SQVTM and ANQGSEA. This CDR3 contains 11 residues. Trimming shortened V by 6 bases and J by 7 bases, and 12 bases separated the two germline ends. CDR3 bases: TGCAGCGTCGAGACAGCCGTTGAAGCTTTCTTT. Its protein product is CSVETAVEAFF.

The chain joins TRBV24-1 to TRBJ2-5; D is perhaps TRBD1 (6 bases). Germline CDR1 reads KGHDR; CDR2 reads SFDVKD. Trimming removed 5 bases from V and 2 bases from J, with 14 bases in between. The CDR3 extends over 15 amino acids. CDR3 protein: CATSASDSRQETQYF. In DNA, the CDR3 is TGTGCCACCAGTGCCTCGGACAGCCGTCAAGAGACCCAGTACTTC.

This clonotype was seen repeatedly, ten times or more. The chain recombines TRBV29-1 with TRBJ2-1, with D unclear. From germline, CDR1 is SQVTM and CDR2 ANQGSEA. The CDR3 is 10 amino acids. V gave up 1 base and J gave up 8 bases, with 3 bases separating them. The CDR3 protein is CSVEGHEQFF. In DNA, the CDR3 is TGCAGCGTTGAAGGGCATGAGCAGTTCTTC.

This clonotype was observed a few times. The chain employs TRBV12-3 or TRBV12-4 and TRBJ2-7; the D is unclear. The CDR3 is 14 residues long. V gave up 3 bases and J gave up 5 bases, with 14 bases separating them. This CDR3 is CASSFRAGSDEQYF. As DNA, the CDR3 is TGTGCCAGCAGTTTTCGGGCAGGTTCCGACGAGCAGTACTTC.

This clonotype has at least ten counts. The J gene is TRBJ1-1, the V gene TRBV12-3 or TRBV12-4; the D gene is possibly TRBD1 (5 bases). Trimming took 6 bases from V and 0 from J, leaving 14 bases between them. The CDR3 spans 15 residues. The CDR3 protein is CASSLGHPMNTEAFF. The CDR3 nucleotides read TGTGCCAGCAGCCTCGGACACCCCATGAACACTGAAGCTTTCTTT.

V is TRBV5-1 and J is TRBJ1-3, with a tentative D call TRBD1 (5 bases). V lost 1 base and J lost 0, with 8 bases in between. The CDR3 has 15 amino acids. Germline values: CDR1 SGHRS, CDR2 YFSETQ. The CDR3 sequence: CASSLYGASGNTIYF. CDR3 in DNA: TGCGCCAGCAGCTTGTACGGGGCCTCTGGAAACACCATATATTTT.

This clonotype showed up many times. V is TRBV12-3 or TRBV12-4 and J is TRBJ1-1, with a tentative D call TRBD1 (5 bases). With 1 base removed from V and 4 bases from J, the gap between germline ends came to 7 bases. There are 13 residues in the CDR3. CDR3 DNA sequence: TGTGCCAGCAGTTTAGACCAGGGCACTGAAGCTTTCTTT. The encoded protein is CASSLDQGTEAFF.

This clonotype was found many times. This chain joins TRBV12-3 or TRBV12-4 and TRBJ1-3; D ambiguous. The CDR3 has 15 residues. V shed 5 bases and J shed 0 bases, with 11 bases lying between them. The CDR3 DNA is TGTGCCAGCAGTACTCACGGTAGCTCTGGAAACACCATATATTTT. Amino acids: CASSTHGSSGNTIYF.

This clonotype was counted between two and nine times. V and J are TRBV18 and TRBJ2-5; 7 bases agree with TRBD1. This CDR3 has 15 residues. Germline V gene data show CDR1 as KGHSH and CDR2 as LQKENI. V lost 4 bases, J lost 1 base, and 6 bases stayed unmatched. This CDR3 reads CASSRPGQPQETQYF. CDR3 DNA: TGTGCCAGCTCACGACCGGGACAGCCCCAAGAGACCCAGTACTTC.

This clonotype was detected many times. V usage is TRBV6-1 and J usage is TRBJ1-2; weak D call: TRBD1 (5 bases). Between the trimmed V and J ends, which lost 1 base and 8 bases, there was a span of 17 bases. CDR3 length: 15 residues. CDR1 is MNHNS and CDR2 is SASEGT in the germline V gene. The CDR3 loop reads CASSEGRRGRLGYTF. The DNA for the CDR3 is TGTGCCAGCAGTGAAGGGCGGAGGGGCCGGCTAGGCTACACCTTC.

The chain couples TRBV28 to TRBJ1-3; 8 bases fit TRBD1. The CDR3 contains 15 residues. CDR1 MDHEN and CDR2 SYDVKM come from the germline V gene. V lost 6 bases, J lost 1 base, and 5 bases stayed unmatched. The CDR3 coding sequence is TGTGCCAGCAGCCGAGGACAGGGATCTGGAAACACCATATATTTT. Protein sequence: CASSRGQGSGNTIYF.

The genes are TRBV20-1 and TRBJ2-1; maybe TRBD2 (5 bases). Per the germline V gene, CDR1 is DFQATT and CDR2 is SNEGSKA (reference sequence). The V end was cut by 6 bases, the J end by 4 bases, with 13 bases between. The CDR3 totals 13 residues. The CDR3 region has the DNA TGCAGTGCGCGAAGGAGGTTTTACAATGAGCAGTTCTTC. Translating gives CSARRRFYNEQFF.

On this clonotype: Sequence at one end of the junction differs from germline and may be a read error. V is TRBV11-2 and J is TRBJ1-2, with D uncertain. The V gene's germline CDR1 is SGHAT and CDR2 FQNNGV. The CDR3 is 14 residues long. The CDR3 reads CASSLGPGSYSYTF. The CDR3 DNA is TGTGCCAGCAGCTTAGGCCCGGGTAGCTATAGCTACACCTTC. Variable domain in full (rest from reference TRBV11-2 and TRBJ1-2): EAGVAQSPRYKIIEKRQSVAFWCNPISGHATLYWYQQILGQGPKLLIQFQNNGVVDDSQLPKDRFSAERLKGVDSTLKIQPAKLEDSAVYLCASSLGPGSYSYTFGSGTRLTVV.

V usage is TRBV27 and J usage is TRBJ1-1, with D perhaps TRBD1 (6 bases). V lost 6 bases and J lost 1, with 12 bases in between. CDR1 and CDR2 (germline): MNHEY, SMNVEV (reference sequence). CDR3 length equals 14 residues. Here the CDR3 reads CASRRPQGNTEAFF. The CDR3 bases are TGTGCCAGCAGGAGACCACAGGGGAACACTGAAGCTTTCTTT.

The rearrangement joins TRBV7-9 to TRBJ2-1, with TRBD2 as a possible D gene (5 bases). Germline V gene data show CDR1 as SEHNR and CDR2 as FQNEAQ (reference sequence). Between the trimmed V and J ends, which lost 5 bases and 8 bases, there was a span of 16 bases. CDR3 length: 14 amino acids. DNA for the CDR3: TGTGCCAGCAGCCCCGAGGGAAGGTTCCATGAGCAGTTCTTC. Encoded protein: CASSPEGRFHEQFF.

This clonotype was counted at least ten times. V and J are TRBV6-5 and TRBJ2-7, with 7 bases matching TRBD1. Losses at the gene ends were 0 bases for V and 1 base for J; bases not matched to a gene: 0. The CDR3 is 14 amino acids. Germline V CDR1 and CDR2: MNHEY, SVGAGI. The CDR3, as DNA: TGTGCCAGCAGTTACTCACAGGGGTCCTACGAGCAGTACTTC. Its protein product is CASSYSQGSYEQYF.

In the case of this clonotype: A read error may account for a junction end that differs from germline. The chain links TRBV12-3 or TRBV12-4 to TRBJ1-5, with 7 bases matching TRBD1. CDR3 length: 13 amino acids. CDR3 loop: CASTLEQGQPRHF. In DNA form, the CDR3 reads TGTGCCAGCACCCTGGAACAGGGACAGCCCCGGCATTTT.

The chain joins TRBV6-6 to TRBJ2-7; D ambiguous. The CDR3 spans 13 residues. CDR1 is MNHNY, CDR2 SVGAGI, per germline (reference sequence). Trimming removed 6 bases from V and 3 bases from J, with 12 bases in between. This CDR3 reads CASRLHDRYEQYF. CDR3 sequence (DNA): TGTGCCAGCAGACTCCATGACCGCTACGAGCAGTACTTC.